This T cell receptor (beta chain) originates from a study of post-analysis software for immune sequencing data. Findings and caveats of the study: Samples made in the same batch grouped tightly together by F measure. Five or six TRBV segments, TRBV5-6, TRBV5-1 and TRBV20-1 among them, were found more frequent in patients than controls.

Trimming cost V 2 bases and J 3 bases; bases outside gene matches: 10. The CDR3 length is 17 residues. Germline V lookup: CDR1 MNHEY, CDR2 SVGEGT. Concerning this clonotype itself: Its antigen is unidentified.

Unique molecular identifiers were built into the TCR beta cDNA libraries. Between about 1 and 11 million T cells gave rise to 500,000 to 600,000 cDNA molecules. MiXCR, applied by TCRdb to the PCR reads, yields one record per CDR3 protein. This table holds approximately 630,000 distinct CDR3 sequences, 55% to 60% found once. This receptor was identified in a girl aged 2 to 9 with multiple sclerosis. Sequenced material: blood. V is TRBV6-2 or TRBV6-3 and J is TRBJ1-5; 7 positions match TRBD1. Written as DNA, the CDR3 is TGTGCCAGCAGTTACGGTCTTGGGACAGCCTTCAATCAGCCCCAGCATTTT. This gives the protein CASSYGLGTAFNQPQHF.